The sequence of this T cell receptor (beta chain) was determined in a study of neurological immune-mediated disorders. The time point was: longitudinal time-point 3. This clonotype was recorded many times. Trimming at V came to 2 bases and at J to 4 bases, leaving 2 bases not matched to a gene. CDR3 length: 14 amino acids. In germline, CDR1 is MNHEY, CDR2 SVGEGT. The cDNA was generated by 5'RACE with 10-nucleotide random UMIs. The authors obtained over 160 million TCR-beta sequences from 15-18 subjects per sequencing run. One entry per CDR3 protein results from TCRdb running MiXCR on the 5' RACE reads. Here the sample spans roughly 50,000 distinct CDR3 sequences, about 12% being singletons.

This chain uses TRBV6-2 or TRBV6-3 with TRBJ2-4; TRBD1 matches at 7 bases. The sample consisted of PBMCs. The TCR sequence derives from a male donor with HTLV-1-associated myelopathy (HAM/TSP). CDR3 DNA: TGTGCCAGCAGTTACACGGGACAGAAAAACATTCAGTACTTC. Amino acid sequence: CASSYTGQKNIQYF.